This is a list of T cell receptor beta chains from one sample in a study of blood T cells in healthy people across ages. Each CDR3 protein is one row after TCRdb ran MiXCR on the 5' RACE reads. The data show 850,000 to 1,100,000 distinct CDR3 sequences, about two fifths seen once. Source material: blood. These receptors all stem from a young man in good health. The CDR3 runs from the conserved cysteine through the conserved F or W. The D gene is left open where the match is weak. Clone size appears in some rows only: once, few, many, or a class for an expanded clone.

d_gene	v_gene	abundance	j_gene	CDR3aa	CDR3nt
-	TRBV29-1	-	TRBJ2-7	CSARPLFSGEQYF	TGCAGCGCCCGCCCGCTATTTTCGGGTGAGCAGTACTTC
-	TRBV7-9	-	TRBJ1-6	CVTGDINSPLHF	TGTGTCACGGGGGACATAAATTCACCCCTCCACTTT
-	TRBV6-6	many	TRBJ2-2	CASSPTSRELFF	TGTGCCAGCAGCCCGACCAGTCGGGAGCTGTTTTTT
-	TRBV27	-	TRBJ2-2	CAGMGSAGSTGELFF	TGTGCCGGCATGGGTAGTGCAGGATCCACCGGGGAGCTGTTTTTT
TRBD2	TRBV6-2/TRBV6-3	-	TRBJ2-5	CASSYSGWRGGENEQYF	TGTGCCAGCAGTTACTCAGGCTGGCGGGGGGGCGAAAATGAGCAGTACTTC
-	TRBV20-1	few	TRBJ2-3	CSALDTSGDTQYF	TGCAGTGCCCTGGATACATCCGGAGATACGCAGTATTTT
TRBD1	TRBV9	-	TRBJ2-1	CASSPLWDSGMQFF	TGTGCCAGCAGCCCCCTATGGGACAGCGGTATGCAGTTCTTC
-	TRBV11-2	-	TRBJ2-1	CASSSYKAGLSSYNEQFF	TGTGCCAGCAGCTCTTATAAGGCAGGGCTGAGCTCCTACAATGAGCAGTTCTTC
TRBD1	TRBV6-1	few	TRBJ1-2	CASEDRSYGYTF	TGTGCCAGCGAGGACAGGTCCTATGGCTACACCTTC
-	TRBV7-9	many	TRBJ2-7	CASSSTPYEQYF	TGTGCCAGCAGCTCGACACCCTACGAGCAGTACTTC
-	TRBV11-1	-	TRBJ2-2	CASSLVTAGELFF	TGTGCCAGCAGCTTAGTTACCGCCGGGGAGCTGTTTTTT
-	TRBV3-1	-	TRBJ2-7	CASSQDSPNRVFYEQYF	TGTGCCAGCAGCCAAGACTCGCCGAACAGGGTATTTTACGAGCAGTACTTC
-	TRBV20-1	-	TRBJ2-3	CSASGPTDTQYF	TGCAGTGCTAGCGGTCCCACAGATACGCAGTATTTT
TRBD1	TRBV9	few	TRBJ1-2	CASSVGGGTGNYGYTF	TGTGCCAGCAGCGTAGGCGGAGGGACAGGGAACTATGGCTACACCTTC
-	TRBV10-3	-	TRBJ1-1	CAISESMAGRGTEAFF	TGTGCCATCAGTGAGTCGATGGCGGGGAGGGGAACTGAAGCTTTCTTT
-	TRBV6-2/TRBV6-3	-	TRBJ2-1	CASSYRAEGEDEQFF	TGTGCCAGCAGTTACAGGGCTGAGGGAGAGGATGAGCAGTTCTTC
-	TRBV15	-	TRBJ2-1	CATSRGRYNEQFF	TGTGCCACCAGCAGAGGCAGGTACAATGAGCAGTTCTTC
-	TRBV20-1	-	TRBJ2-3	CSAGQPAETQYF	TGCAGTGCTGGGCAGCCCGCGGAAACGCAGTATTTT
-	TRBV20-1	-	TRBJ1-2	CSALYNYGYTF	TGCAGTGCCCTCTATAACTATGGCTACACCTTC
-	TRBV20-1	few	TRBJ2-1	CSGSGGPEQFF	TGCAGTGGTAGTGGGGGTCCTGAGCAGTTCTTC
TRBD2	TRBV20-1	-	TRBJ2-3	CSASRSGDTDTQYF	TGCAGTGCCTCTCGCAGCGGGGACACAGATACGCAGTATTTT
TRBD1	TRBV6-2/TRBV6-3	-	TRBJ2-1	CASSQGQGGLMRQFF	TGTGCCAGCAGTCAGGGACAGGGAGGCTTAATGAGGCAGTTCTTC
-	TRBV10-3	many	TRBJ1-1	CAISGKDGRFTEAFF	TGTGCCATCAGTGGGAAGGACGGAAGGTTCACTGAAGCTTTCTTT
-	TRBV4-3	few	TRBJ2-1	CASSPEPDGHNEQFF	TGCGCCAGCAGCCCCGAACCGGACGGTCACAATGAGCAGTTCTTC
TRBD2	TRBV12-3/TRBV12-4	many	TRBJ2-1	CASSRLAGPYNEQFF	TGTGCCAGCAGTCGTCTAGCGGGGCCTTACAATGAGCAGTTCTTC
-	TRBV20-1	-	TRBJ2-7	CSASVGGQYNEQYF	TGCAGTGCTAGTGTGGGGGGACAATACAATGAGCAGTACTTC
TRBD2	TRBV5-1	few	TRBJ2-1	CASRPLGTSGDNSYNEQFF	TGCGCCAGCAGGCCCCTCGGGACTAGCGGGGACAACTCCTACAATGAGCAGTTCTTC
-	TRBV2	-	TRBJ1-6	CARTQASSRDSPLHF	TGTGCCAGAACCCAGGCCTCGTCTCGTGATTCACCCCTCCACTTT
-	TRBV10-3	-	TRBJ1-1	CAISASGYWFTEAFF	TGTGCCATCAGCGCCAGCGGTTATTGGTTCACTGAAGCTTTCTTT
-	TRBV10-3	few	TRBJ2-3	CAISELEDTQYF	TGTGCCATCAGTGAGTTGGAGGATACGCAGTATTTT
-	TRBV10-3	few	TRBJ2-5	CAISRPPGSGSETQYF	TGTGCCATCAGTCGCCCCCCCGGGAGTGGTTCAGAGACCCAGTACTTC
-	TRBV4-1	few	TRBJ1-6	CASSQDLSFRTENSPLHF	TGCGCCAGCAGCCAAGACCTTTCATTTAGGACGGAAAATTCACCCCTCCACTTT
-	TRBV10-3	many	TRBJ1-1	CAISEGTEAFF	TGTGCCATCAGTGAGGGCACTGAAGCTTTCTTT
-	TRBV10-3	few	TRBJ1-2	CAIFVGRTLPSRGYTF	TGTGCCATCTTTGTGGGCCGCACCCTACCCTCGAGAGGCTACACCTTC
-	TRBV4-3	-	TRBJ2-1	CASSQNPVDNEQFF	TGCGCCAGCAGCCAAAATCCCGTCGACAATGAGCAGTTCTTC
-	TRBV12-3/TRBV12-4	-	TRBJ2-5	CASRLPGSETQYF	TGTGCCAGCAGACTCCCAGGGTCAGAGACCCAGTACTTC
-	TRBV20-1	-	TRBJ2-1	CSARGGGFINNEQFF	TGCAGTGCCAGAGGAGGGGGCTTCATCAACAATGAGCAGTTCTTC
TRBD1	TRBV10-3	-	TRBJ1-2	CAISESDRESGYTF	TGTGCCATCAGTGAGTCGGACAGGGAATCTGGCTACACCTTC
-	TRBV27	few	TRBJ2-5	CASSFLAEGETQYF	TGTGCCAGCAGTTTCCTGGCCGAGGGGGAGACCCAGTACTTC
TRBD2	TRBV29-1	few	TRBJ2-1	CSVEDPRTSGGADNEQFF	TGCAGCGTTGAAGATCCCAGGACTAGCGGGGGGGCTGACAATGAGCAGTTCTTC
-	TRBV5-6	once	TRBJ2-7	CASTGTSSYNEQYF	TGTGCCAGCACGGGGACATCCTCCTACAATGAGCAGTACTTC
-	TRBV5-1	few	TRBJ1-5	CASSFSAGTNQPQHF	TGCGCCAGCAGCTTTTCGGCGGGAACCAATCAGCCCCAGCATTTT
TRBD2	TRBV7-2	few	TRBJ2-3	CASSLFGLAGGTSTDTQYF	TGTGCCAGCAGCTTATTTGGACTAGCGGGGGGCACGAGCACAGATACGCAGTATTTT
TRBD1	TRBV7-6	-	TRBJ2-3	CASSSDRDRKDSSTDTQYF	TGTGCCAGCAGCTCCGATCGGGACAGAAAGGATTCTAGCACAGATACGCAGTATTTT
-	TRBV4-3	-	TRBJ1-2	CASSQDRSYTF	TGCGCCAGCAGCCAAGACAGGAGCTACACCTTC
-	TRBV5-4	few	TRBJ2-3	CASSFKFTDTQYF	TGTGCCAGCAGCTTCAAATTCACAGATACGCAGTATTTT
TRBD1	TRBV12-3/TRBV12-4	-	TRBJ2-3	CASSEPGQGADTQYF	TGTGCCAGCAGTGAGCCGGGACAGGGAGCAGATACGCAGTATTTT
TRBD2	TRBV10-3	once	TRBJ2-3	CAIRSTSGGTTDTQYF	TGTGCCATCAGGTCGACTAGCGGGGGGACGACAGATACGCAGTATTTT
-	TRBV25-1	few	TRBJ1-2	CASSPGDQYGYTF	TGTGCCAGCAGTCCGGGGGACCAATATGGCTACACCTTC
-	TRBV10-2	-	TRBJ1-1	CASSESFRYTNTEAFF	TGCGCCAGCAGTGAGTCTTTCCGTTACACCAACACTGAAGCTTTCTTT
-	TRBV2	-	TRBJ1-2	CASEGVMDGYTF	TGTGCCAGCGAGGGGGTTATGGATGGCTACACCTTC